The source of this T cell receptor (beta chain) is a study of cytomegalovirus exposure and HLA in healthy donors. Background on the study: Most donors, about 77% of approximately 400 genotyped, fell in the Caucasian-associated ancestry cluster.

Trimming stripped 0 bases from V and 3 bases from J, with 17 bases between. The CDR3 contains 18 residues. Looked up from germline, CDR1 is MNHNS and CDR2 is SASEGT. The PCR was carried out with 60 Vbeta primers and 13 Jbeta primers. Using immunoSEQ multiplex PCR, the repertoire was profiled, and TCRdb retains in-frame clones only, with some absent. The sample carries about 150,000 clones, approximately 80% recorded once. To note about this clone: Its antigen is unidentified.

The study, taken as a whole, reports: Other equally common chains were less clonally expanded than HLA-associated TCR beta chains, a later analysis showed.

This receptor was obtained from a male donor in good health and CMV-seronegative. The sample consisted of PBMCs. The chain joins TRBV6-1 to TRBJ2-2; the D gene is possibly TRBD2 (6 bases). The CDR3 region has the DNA TGTGCCAGCAGTGAAGCGTTGGGGTTAGCGGCTTACACCGGGGAGCTGTTTTTT. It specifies CASSEALGLAAYTGELFF.